This note documents a single TCR beta chain sequence. Its antigen is still unknown. The data originate from a study of T cell responses to AZD1222 COVID-19 vaccine. Whole-study findings and limits: Close to half of spike-specific TCRs reportedly recognize unmutated variant regions.

The germline gives CDR1 SGHVS, CDR2 FQNEAQ. Between the trimmed V and J ends, which lost 5 bases and 4 bases, there was a span of 23 bases. The CDR3 has 17 amino acids. The protocol was immunoSEQ multiplex PCR, while the TCRdb copy is restricted to in-frame clones and leaves out a portion. The sample consists of fewer than 200,000 clones, 88% of them appearing once. This receptor was obtained from an adult who received the AZD1222 COVID-19 vaccine. This material consisted of peripheral blood, taken 28 days after the second AZD1222 dose. The V gene is TRBV7-8, the J gene TRBJ2-5, with a possible D match to TRBD1 (5 bases). CDR3 in DNA: TGTGCCAGCAGCCCCCCTCTTGGGCAGGGTGGACGAGAGACCCAGTACTTC. The encoded protein is CASSPPLGQGGRETQYF. Using reference TRBV7-8 and TRBJ2-5 for the parts outside the CDR3, the full variable domain is GAGVSQSPRYKVAKRGQDVALRCDPISGHVSLFWYQQALGQGPEFLTYFQNEAQLDKSGLPSDRFFAERPEGSVSTLKIQRTQQEDSAVYLCASSPPLGQGGRETQYFGPGTRLLVL.